A single sample gave rise to the 25 T cell receptor beta chains below, sequenced in a study of Ad26.COV2.S vaccination and SARS-CoV-2 variants (dated by TCRdb to the early 2020s). The intended sense of this specimen's treatment or condition label: some 20 received Ad26.COV2.S at low or high dose, single or two shots; 5 received placebo; per-sample allocation not given. Repertoires of vaccine and placebo recipients were sequenced from samples collected on day 63 after the first injection. Library method: the immunoSEQ multiplex PCR assay. TCRdb stores this immuneACCESS table with in-frame sequences only. Part of the clones is absent; in the studies checked, under half of the shortfall reflects unresolved V genes, and no reason is known for the rest. This sample holds approximately 350,000 clones; roughly 84% were observed only once. The ten largest make up approximately 3.6% of the sample. The source material was peripheral blood, sampled in a trial of Ad26.COV2.S vaccine versus placebo. The receptors were sampled from a person aged 18-65 years who received the Ad26.COV2.S COVID-19 vaccine or a placebo.

The chain links TRBV15 to TRBJ2-7, with D tentatively TRBD2 (6 bases). CDR3 length: 15 residues. Trimming took 0 bases from V and 2 from J, leaving 11 bases between them. Germline CDR1 and CDR2: LNHNV and YYDKDF (reference sequence). As DNA, the CDR3 is TGTGCCACCAGCAGAGAGGGACTGGAAGCCTACGAGCAGTACTTC. Translated: CATSREGLEAYEQYF. The full variable domain, its missing parts supplied by reference TRBV15 and TRBJ2-7, is DAMVIQNPRYQVTQFGKPVTLSCSQTLNHNVMYWYQQKSSQAPKLLFHYYDKDFNNEADTPDNFQSRRPNTSFCFLDIRSPGLGDTAMYLCATSREGLEAYEQYFGPGTRLTVT.

CDR3 region: CASSREMGGRDLVDYGYTF. The CDR3 coding sequence is TGTGCCAGCAGCCGAGAGATGGGGGGACGGGATCTCGTTGACTATGGCTACACCTTC. The chain has TRBV7-9 and TRBJ1-2, with D maybe TRBD1 (5 bases). The CDR3 sequence is 19 residues long. V was pared by 5 bases and J by 3 bases, with 28 bases between. Germline CDR1 reads SEHNR; CDR2 reads FQNEAQ (reference sequence).

V usage is TRBV14 and J usage is TRBJ1-2, with unresolved D. The CDR3 has 13 amino acids. Trimming shortened V by 1 base and J by 4 bases, and 7 bases separated the two germline ends. Germline CDR1 SGHDN, CDR2 FVKESK. In nucleotides, the CDR3 is TGTGCCAGCAGCCAAGGGGGAACCTATGGCTACACCTTC. Amino acid sequence: CASSQGGTYGYTF.

The chain recombines TRBV7-2 with TRBJ2-5, with TRBD2 matching over 10 bases. Trimming removed 3 bases from V and 1 base from J; junction bases left unmatched: 5. Germline V gene sequence: CDR1 SGHTA, CDR2 FQGNSA. The CDR3 is 16 amino acids. As DNA, the CDR3 is TGTGCCAGCAGCTTCATAGCGGGGGGCTCCCAAGAGACCCAGTACTTC. Protein product: CASSFIAGGSQETQYF.

This chain links TRBV7-2 with TRBJ1-4, with 8 bases that match TRBD1. Germline V gene sequence: CDR1 SGHTA, CDR2 FQGNSA. The V segment lost 6 bases and the J segment 8 bases; nucleotides outside the gene matches: 8. This CDR3 comprises 14 residues. The CDR3 is CASSPGGAWEKLFF. As DNA, the CDR3 is TGTGCCAGCAGTCCAGGGGGCGCTTGGGAAAAACTGTTTTTT.

The chain employs TRBV3-1 (or the pseudogene TRBV3-2) and TRBJ2-7; D might be TRBD2 (5 bases). V was cut by 4 bases and J by 3 bases, with 13 bases left in between. Per the germline V gene, CDR1 is LGHDT and CDR2 is YNNKEL (reference sequence). This CDR3 has 14 amino acids. CDR3 in amino acids: CASSPGRAGYEQYF. CDR3 bases: TGTGCCAGCAGCCCGGGAAGGGCGGGCTACGAGCAGTACTTC.

The chain joins TRBV4-3 to TRBJ2-7; a possible D gene is TRBD2 (5 bases). The CDR3 covers 14 residues. Trimming removed 2 bases from V and 2 bases from J, with 10 bases in between. From germline, CDR1 is LGHNA and CDR2 YSLEER. The CDR3 sequence is CASSQNEGTYEQYF. The CDR3 coding sequence is TGCGCCAGCAGCCAAAACGAGGGCACCTACGAGCAGTACTTC.

The CDR3 nucleotides are TGTGCCATTCGAACAGACACTGAAGCTTTCTTT. Its translation: CAIRTDTEAFF. The chain combines TRBV7-6 with TRBJ1-1; D gene unclear. Trimming took off 10 bases at V and 3 bases at J, with 9 bases between the two ends. This CDR3 comprises 11 residues. The germline V gene has CDR1 SGHVS and CDR2 FNYEAQ.

The chain couples TRBV4-1 to TRBJ2-5, with D possibly being TRBD1 (6 bases). CDR3 length equals 15 residues. Trimming stripped 3 bases from V and 4 bases from J, with 15 bases between. Germline V gene data show CDR1 as MGHRA and CDR2 as YSYEKL. The CDR3 is CASSQGPTRGETQYF. In DNA form, the CDR3 reads TGCGCCAGCAGCCAGGGGCCAACCAGGGGAGAGACCCAGTACTTC.

V is TRBV5-6 and J is TRBJ1-1; 7 nucleotides agree with TRBD1. Germline loops: CDR1 SGHDT, CDR2 YYEEEE. CDR3 size: 13 residues. V gave up 7 bases and J gave up 9 bases; unmatched junction bases: 12. CDR3 region: CASYDDRDRQAFF. Written as DNA, the CDR3 is TGTGCCAGCTACGACGACCGGGACAGACAAGCTTTCTTT.

In this sample, this clone turned up once. The chain combines TRBV6-6 with TRBJ1-6; tentative D call: TRBD1 (5 bases). The V end was cut by 4 bases, the J end by 0 bases, with 7 bases between. CDR1 is MNHNY and CDR2 is SVGAGI in the germline V gene (reference sequence). The CDR3 consists of 15 residues. The CDR3 DNA reads TGTGCCAGCAGTTCGGACATCTCCTATAATTCACCCCTCCACTTT. Amino acid sequence: CASSSDISYNSPLHF.

The genes are TRBV5-4 and TRBJ2-3, with a possible D match to TRBD2 (6 bases). The CDR3 runs to 16 residues. The germline V gene has CDR1 SGHNT and CDR2 YYREEE (reference sequence). The V and J ends lost 0 bases and 7 bases respectively, with 18 bases between them. The CDR3 DNA follows: TGTGCCAGCAGCTTGGGCGGGACTGGGGTGGGGCATACGCAGTATTTT. Translated: CASSLGGTGVGHTQYF.

The chain employs TRBV5-6 and TRBJ1-6, with TRBD1 as a possible D gene (5 bases). Trimming took 7 bases from V and 4 from J, leaving 15 bases between them. CDR1 and CDR2 (germline): SGHDT, YYEEEE. The CDR3 has 15 amino acids. CDR3 nucleotide sequence: TGTGCCAGCGGCGGGCGGGGACCGTATAATTCACCCCTCCACTTT. Translated: CASGGRGPYNSPLHF.

The J gene is TRBJ1-1, the V gene TRBV5-1; the D gene is possibly TRBD1 (5 bases). V gave up 0 bases and J gave up 5 bases, with 23 bases separating them. The CDR3 has 18 residues. The germline V gene encodes CDR1 SGHRS and CDR2 YFSETQ. The CDR3: CASSLGLGGDPRGTEAFF. The CDR3 nucleotides are TGCGCCAGCAGCTTGGGACTCGGGGGGGACCCCCGGGGGACTGAAGCTTTCTTT. Variable domain in full (rest from reference TRBV5-1 and TRBJ1-1): KAGVTQTPRYLIKTRGQQVTLSCSPISGHRSVSWYQQTPGQGLQFLFEYFSETQRNKGNFPGRFSGRQFSNSRSEMNVSTLELGDSALYLCASSLGLGGDPRGTEAFFGQGTRLTVV.

The chain carries TRBV9 and TRBJ2-1, with 7 bases matching TRBD2. The CDR3 is made up of 16 amino acids. V shed 0 bases and J 8 bases; nucleotides not matched to a gene: 11. Germline CDR1 SGDLS, CDR2 YYNGEE. The DNA for the CDR3 is TGTGCCAGCAGCGTAGTAGGCGGGGGACCTTGGGATGAGCAGTTCTTC. Residues: CASSVVGGGPWDEQFF.

The V call is TRBV7-3, the J call TRBJ2-3; no clear D. Trimming shortened V by 5 bases and J by 0 bases, and 12 bases separated the two germline ends. Germline V gene lookup returns CDR1 SGHTA and CDR2 FQGTGA. This CDR3 region has 15 residues. The CDR3 sequence: CASSQTGFSTDTQYF. CDR3 nucleotides: TGTGCCAGCAGCCAAACGGGTTTCAGCACAGATACGCAGTATTTT. The whole variable domain, remainder taken from reference TRBV7-3 and TRBJ2-3, is GAGVSQTPSNKVTEKGKYVELRCDPISGHTALYWYRQSLGQGPEFLIYFQGTGAADDSGLPNDRFFAVRPEGSVSTLKIQRTERGDSAVYLCASSQTGFSTDTQYFGPGTRLTVL.

The chain couples TRBV7-9 to TRBJ2-1; 9 bases agree with TRBD1. Trimming took 8 bases from V and 6 from J; bases not matched to a gene: 14. CDR1 is SEHNR and CDR2 is FQNEAQ in the germline V gene (reference sequence). The CDR3 is made up of 16 amino acids. The CDR3 bases are TGTGCCAGCCTAGGTATAACCCGGGACAGGGTCAATGAGCAGTTCTTC. Its protein is CASLGITRDRVNEQFF.

The chain is built from TRBV4-1 and TRBJ1-5; 7 bases fit TRBD1. The ends lost 3 bases at V and 5 bases at J; junction bases unmatched: 4. Looked up from germline, CDR1 is MGHRA and CDR2 is YSYEKL. The CDR3 extends over 14 amino acids. The CDR3 nucleotides read TGCGCCAGCAGCCAGACAGGGAACTATCAGCCCCAGCATTTT. Translating it yields CASSQTGNYQPQHF.

The chain combines TRBV24-1 with TRBJ2-7; D possibly corresponds to TRBD1 (6 bases). Germline values: CDR1 KGHDR, CDR2 SFDVKD. Trimming pared 2 bases from V and 9 bases from J, leaving 16 bases between. There are 14 residues in the CDR3. The CDR3 DNA reads TGTGCCACCAGTGATTCCCGGGACATCTTGGGGCAGTACTTC. Its protein product is CATSDSRDILGQYF.

CDR3: CASSRQGGGTQYF. The CDR3 nucleotides read TGTGCCAGCAGTCGACAGGGCGGAGGGACCCAGTACTTC. The genes are TRBV6-5 and TRBJ2-5, with TRBD1 matching over 7 bases. The CDR3 is 13 amino acids. CDR1 is MNHEY and CDR2 is SVGAGI in the germline V gene. Trimming at V came to 5 bases and at J to 7 bases, leaving 7 bases not matched to a gene.

The chain joins TRBV9 to TRBJ2-7; 8 bases line up with TRBD1. This CDR3 has 16 amino acids. The germline V gene has CDR1 SGDLS and CDR2 YYNGEE. The V segment lost 3 bases and the J segment 2 bases; nucleotides outside the gene matches: 10. The DNA of the CDR3 is TGTGCCAGCAGCGATCGGGTCGGACAGGGCCCCTACGAGCAGTACTTC. This codes for CASSDRVGQGPYEQYF.

The chain employs TRBV15 and TRBJ2-7; TRBD2 agrees at 8 bases. Germline V lookup: CDR1 LNHNV, CDR2 YYDKDF (reference sequence). The CDR3 spans 15 residues. The V gene end was trimmed by 0 bases and the J gene end by 3 bases; junction bases not matched to a gene: 4. CDR3 amino acids: CATSRDRGGFYEQYF. The CDR3 coding sequence is TGTGCCACCAGCAGAGATCGCGGGGGGTTCTACGAGCAGTACTTC.

The chain employs TRBV3-1 (or the pseudogene TRBV3-2) and TRBJ2-7; D might be TRBD1 (6 bases). Germline values: CDR1 LGHDT, CDR2 YNNKEL (reference sequence). V dropped 1 base and J dropped 5 bases, with 15 bases sitting between them. CDR3 length: 15 amino acids. The CDR3 here is CASSQGSQGYHEQYF. The DNA for the CDR3 is TGTGCCAGCAGCCAAGGATCACAGGGTTACCACGAGCAGTACTTC.

The chain has TRBV4-1 and TRBJ2-2; weak D call: TRBD2 (5 bases). V was shortened by 8 bases and J by 6 bases, with 10 bases between the two germline ends. Germline V lookup: CDR1 MGHRA, CDR2 YSYEKL. CDR3 length: 12 residues. The CDR3 bases are TGCGCCAGCTGGGAGATGGCCGGGGAGCTGTTTTTT. Protein product: CASWEMAGELFF.

The chain employs TRBV5-1 and TRBJ1-5, with 8 bases matching TRBD1. The CDR3 spans 15 residues. V trimming: 0 bases; J trimming: 3 bases; junction bases outside the gene matches: 2. The V gene's germline CDR1 is SGHRS and CDR2 YFSETQ. For the CDR3, the DNA is TGCGCCAGCAGCTTGGGACAGGGGTTCAATCAGCCCCAGCATTTT. Amino acids: CASSLGQGFNQPQHF.